This is a list of T cell receptor beta chains from one sample in a study of control samples from healthy donors and cancer patients. Sequencing was performed with immunoSEQ multiplex PCR; in TCRdb, only in-frame clones are kept and a portion is missing. This table holds 150,000 to 200,000 clones, roughly 94% found once. Sequenced material: PBMCs. These receptors were collected from a man aged 60 to 69 with colorectal cancer. Both conserved end residues are part of each CDR3. A D gene is named only where the DNA matches it firmly. Not all rows give a size; the values are once, few, many and, for expanded clones, a class.

.	TRBV3-1/TRBV3-2	TRBJ2-3	.	14	TGTGCCAGCAGCCCCTCAATCAGGGTCGATACGCAGTATTTT	CASSPSIRVDTQYF
.	TRBV4-2	TRBJ2-1	.	16	TGTGCCAGCAGCCAAGACGTAGGACGGATGAACAATGAGCAGTTCTTC	CASSQDVGRMNNEQFF
.	TRBV24-1	TRBJ1-1	.	18	TGTGCCACCAGTGATTTGCGAACGGGGGCCCGGATTAGGAGTGAAGCTTTCTTT	CATSDLRTGARIRSEAFF
.	TRBV25-1	TRBJ1-2	.	18	TGTGCCAGCAGAAGTTTGGCCCCCCGACACGTTCCCCACTATGGCTACACCTTC	CASRSLAPRHVPHYGYTF
.	TRBV5-1	TRBJ2-4	.	12	TGCGCCAGCAGCCCCCAGGGTGACATTCAGTACTTC	CASSPQGDIQYF
.	TRBV30	TRBJ2-7	.	14	TGTGCCCGGAGTGGCGCCTCCAACCTCTACGAGCAGTACTTC	CARSGASNLYEQYF
.	TRBV4-2	TRBJ2-7	TRBD2	17	TGTGCCAGCAGCCAAGCGCTAGCGGGGTCCTTCTCCTACGAGCAGTACTTC	CASSQALAGSFSYEQYF
.	TRBV18	TRBJ2-3	TRBD2	16	TGTGCCAGCTCACCACCGGGGACTAGCGGGGGAGATACGCAGTATTTT	CASSPPGTSGGDTQYF
.	TRBV5-1	TRBJ2-5	TRBD2	20	TGCGCCAGCAGCTTGGAACGCCCCGGACTAGTTGGTTTAGGGTCTGGGACCCAGTACTTC	CASSLERPGLVGLGSGTQYF
.	TRBV5-6	TRBJ1-3	.	14	TGTGCCAGCAGCTTGGATACAACCGGAAACACCATATATTTT	CASSLDTTGNTIYF
.	TRBV10-3	TRBJ2-6	.	18	TGTGCCATCAGTGCGCGTAGCACCAACCTCTCTGGGGCCAACGTCCTGACTTTC	CAISARSTNLSGANVLTF
.	TRBV4-2	TRBJ2-2	.	13	TGTGCCAGCAGCCAACTCCACGGCGGGGAGCTGTTTTTT	CASSQLHGGELFF
.	TRBV7-6	TRBJ2-7	.	13	TGTGCCAGCAGCTTAACCGGGTCGGACGAGCAGTACTTC	CASSLTGSDEQYF
.	TRBV28	TRBJ2-7	.	12	TGTGCCAGCAGGTCCGGGGGTGGCGAGCAGTACTTC	CASRSGGGEQYF
.	TRBV3-1/TRBV3-2	TRBJ2-5	TRBD2	14	TGTGCCAGCAGCCCGCGGGGGTTACAAGAGACCCAGTACTTC	CASSPRGLQETQYF
once	TRBV5-4	TRBJ1-3	TRBD1	14	TGTGCCAGCAGCTCACAGGGGCGGGGAAACACCATATATTTT	CASSSQGRGNTIYF
.	TRBV5-1	TRBJ2-1	TRBD1	14	TGCGCCAGCAGCCTACAAACAGGGGGCAATGAGCAGTTCTTC	CASSLQTGGNEQFF
.	TRBV19	TRBJ1-5	TRBD1	14	TGTGCCAGTAGAACTGGGACAGGCAATCAGCCCCAGCATTTT	CASRTGTGNQPQHF
once	TRBV5-1	TRBJ2-5	TRBD2	15	TGCGCCAGCAGCCTCCAGAGGGCGGGGGAAGAGACCCAGTACTTC	CASSLQRAGEETQYF
.	TRBV5-4	TRBJ2-5	TRBD2	16	TGTGCCAGCAGGCGGACTAGCGGGGATCTCCAAGAGACCCAGTACTTC	CASRRTSGDLQETQYF
.	TRBV6-5	TRBJ2-7	TRBD1	15	TGTGCCAGCAGTTACACCGGGACAGGGAGCGGCGAGCAGTACTTC	CASSYTGTGSGEQYF
.	TRBV30	TRBJ1-3	.	14	TGTGCCTGTGACCCCGGCTTCTCTGGAAACACCATATATTTT	CACDPGFSGNTIYF
.	TRBV5-4	TRBJ1-2	.	17	TGTGCCAGCAGCTTGGAACTTGGAGCAGGGAGGGTGGATGGCTACACCTTC	CASSLELGAGRVDGYTF
.	TRBV19	TRBJ2-3	TRBD1	16	TGTGCCAGTAGAACCTCGGGACAGGTTAGCACAGATACGCAGTATTTT	CASRTSGQVSTDTQYF
.	TRBV5-8	TRBJ1-4	.	15	TGTGCCAGCAGCTTGGACTTGGCGACCGTGGAAAAACTGTTTTTT	CASSLDLATVEKLFF
.	TRBV30	TRBJ1-5	.	14	TGTGCCTGGGCGTATGGGGGACTCAATCAGCCCCAGCATTTT	CAWAYGGLNQPQHF
.	TRBV2	TRBJ2-7	TRBD2	15	TGTGCCAGCAGTGACCAGCGGGGGCCCCCCTACGAGCAGTACTTC	CASSDQRGPPYEQYF
.	TRBV6-2/TRBV6-3	TRBJ1-2	TRBD1	14	TGTGCCAGCAGTTATCAGGGGGTAGGCTATGGCTACACCTTC	CASSYQGVGYGYTF
.	TRBV7-9	TRBJ2-7	TRBD1	16	TGTGCCAGCAGCGGAGGACAGGGGGCTCGGGGCTACGAGCAGTACTTC	CASSGGQGARGYEQYF
.	TRBV27	TRBJ1-2	TRBD1	19	TGTGCCAGCAGTTTCCGGACCAGGGGGACAGGGGGCTCAAACTATGGCTACACCTTC	CASSFRTRGTGGSNYGYTF
.	TRBV24-1	TRBJ2-7	TRBD1	15	TGTGCCACCAGTGATGGGACAGGGGGCTCCTACGAGCAGTACTTC	CATSDGTGGSYEQYF
.	TRBV5-4	TRBJ2-5	.	14	TGTGCCAGCAGCTTGGGATGGGGCTTACAGACCCAGTACTTC	CASSLGWGLQTQYF
.	TRBV19	TRBJ1-6	TRBD1	13	TGTGCCAGTAGTGACAGGGGTGACTCACCCCTCCACTTT	CASSDRGDSPLHF
.	TRBV27	TRBJ2-3	TRBD2	19	TGTGCCAGCAGTTTATCGGTGGGCGGGGGGGCCCTTAGCACAGATACGCAGTATTTT	CASSLSVGGGALSTDTQYF
.	TRBV5-1	TRBJ2-1	.	14	TGCGCCAGCAGCCCCCGGACAGCAGACAATGAGCAGTTCTTC	CASSPRTADNEQFF
.	TRBV7-2	TRBJ1-3	.	16	TGTGCCAGCAGCTTAGCGGGAGGGGTCGCTGGAAACACCATATATTTT	CASSLAGGVAGNTIYF
.	TRBV7-2	TRBJ1-2	.	17	TGTGCCAGCAGCCCAAGGAGGGGCAAATCTGCTAAGTATGGCTACACCTTC	CASSPRRGKSAKYGYTF
.	TRBV21-1	TRBJ2-5	.	18	TGTGCCAGCAGCCCCCGAGGGAAGCCCCTGTGCCAATTAGTGACCCAGTACTTC	CASSPRGKPLCQLVTQYF
.	TRBV14	TRBJ1-2	TRBD1	16	TGTGCCAGCAGCCAAGAAGGGACAGGGGTCGGCTATGGCTACACCTTC	CASSQEGTGVGYGYTF
.	TRBV12-3/TRBV12-4	TRBJ1-1	.	13	TGTGCCAGCACCCGAGGGGCGTACACTGAAGCTTTCTTT	CASTRGAYTEAFF
.	TRBV5-4	TRBJ2-4	.	12	TGTGCCAGCAGCATGGGACCAAACATTCAGTACTTC	CASSMGPNIQYF
.	TRBV28	TRBJ1-5	.	14	TGTGCCAGCAGTTTACAGGACCGCAATCAGCCCCAGCATTTT	CASSLQDRNQPQHF
.	TRBV5-1	TRBJ2-7	.	16	TGCGCCAGCAGCTTGGACAGGGGGGGATCTTTTTACGAGCAGTACTTC	CASSLDRGGSFYEQYF
.	TRBV19	TRBJ1-3	.	14	TGTGCCAGTAGTATGTTGGGGGCTGGAAACACCATATATTTT	CASSMLGAGNTIYF
once	TRBV6-5	TRBJ1-2	.	12	TGTGCCAGCACCATGGCAGGGAGTGGCTACACCTTC	CASTMAGSGYTF
.	TRBV5-1	TRBJ2-7	TRBD2	16	TGCGCCAGCAGCTCCTCCCGGGGGACTAGCGCCCACGAGCAGTACTTC	CASSSSRGTSAHEQYF